Given below is one T cell receptor (beta chain) in context. As yet, its antigen is unknown. CDR1 is SGDLS, CDR2 YYNGEE, per germline. V lost 7 bases to trimming and J lost 4 bases, with 12 bases between them. This CDR3 region has 13 residues. This sample was included in a study of glioma-infiltrating T cells after dendritic cell vaccination. Findings and caveats of the study: Longer survival after dendritic cell vaccination followed higher pretreatment TIL content.

Isocitrate dehydrogenase mutation was absent in all glioblastoma patients. PBMC sampling occurred before vaccination, two weeks after the third dose, and at progression. The table came from immunoSEQ multiplex PCR; TCRdb's copy has only in-frame clones and leaves some out. The data contain 80,000 to 100,000 clones, about four fifths of them singletons. The source was blood, collected before dendritic cell vaccination. The chain has TRBV9 and TRBJ1-3; the D gene is possibly TRBD1 (5 bases). This TCR was recovered from a human donor with glioblastoma. The CDR3 sequence: CASGRVGGNTIYF. For the CDR3, the DNA is TGTGCCAGCGGCAGGGTAGGAGGAAACACCATATATTTT.